Shown below are 19 T cell receptor beta chains from a single sample sequenced in a study of T cells after yellow fever vaccination. TCRdb re-called the 5' RACE reads through MiXCR, storing one row per CDR3 protein. This table has roughly 340,000 distinct CDR3 sequences, 8.7% appearing once. Sequenced here: PBMCs, sampled on the day of the first yellow fever vaccination. The receptors stem from a man between 18 and 35 years old who received the YFV17D yellow fever vaccine.

This clonotype was found many times. The chain couples TRBV29-1 to TRBJ2-7; no clear D gene. The CDR3 contains 12 residues. Trimming stripped 6 bases from V and 0 bases from J, with 9 bases between. Germline V CDR1 and CDR2: SQVTM, ANQGSEA. CDR3 protein: CSVGGSSYEQYF. The CDR3 bases are TGCAGCGTCGGCGGAAGCTCCTACGAGCAGTACTTC.

The V and J genes are TRBV12-3 or TRBV12-4 and TRBJ2-2; possible D gene TRBD2, 5 bases. The V end was cut by 2 bases, the J end by 4 bases, with 8 bases between. The CDR3 covers 14 residues. For the CDR3, the DNA is TGTGCCAGCAGTTTAACTAGAAGCACCGGGGAGCTGTTTTTT. Translating gives CASSLTRSTGELFF.

The chain has TRBV9 and TRBJ2-1; TRBD1 is a possible D gene (6 bases). The germline CDR1 and CDR2 sequences are SGDLS and YYNGEE. This CDR3 spans 15 amino acids. The V end lost 0 bases, the J end lost 5 bases, and 12 bases lay between the germline ends. DNA of the CDR3: TGTGCCAGCAGCGTAGGTGGGGGCCGGGACAATGAGCAGTTCTTC. Amino acid sequence: CASSVGGGRDNEQFF.

This clonotype was detected a few times. The genes are TRBV12-3 or TRBV12-4 and TRBJ1-2; D remains ambiguous. Between the trimmed V and J ends, which lost 7 bases and 2 bases, there was a span of 11 bases. CDR3 size: 13 residues. The CDR3 DNA sequence: TGTGCCAGCACCCGAAGAGGAAACTATGGCTACACCTTC. Translation: CASTRRGNYGYTF.

This clonotype showed up just a few times. V is TRBV14 and J is TRBJ2-1; no reliable D call. The V end was cut by 0 bases, the J end by 6 bases, with 9 bases between. This CDR3 is built from 14 residues. CDR1 is SGHDN and CDR2 is FVKESK in the germline V gene. CDR3: CASSQDWSPNEQFF. The CDR3, as DNA: TGTGCCAGCAGCCAAGATTGGTCCCCCAATGAGCAGTTCTTC.

This clonotype was seen only a few times. J is TRBJ2-1 and V is TRBV9, with 8 nucleotides matching TRBD2. With V trimmed by 3 bases and J by 4 bases, 6 bases remained unmatched. The CDR3 has 15 amino acids. Per the germline V gene, CDR1 is SGDLS and CDR2 is YYNGEE. CDR3 coding DNA: TGTGCCAGCAGCGCCGCGGGGGGACTATACAATGAGCAGTTCTTC. Protein sequence: CASSAAGGLYNEQFF.

The chain employs TRBV6-2 or TRBV6-3 and TRBJ2-7; 10 bases fit TRBD1. Germline trimming cut 0 bases from V and 1 base from J; bases unmatched to any gene: 3. The CDR3 runs to 16 residues. Germline loops: CDR1 MNHEY, CDR2 SVGEGT. DNA of the CDR3: TGTGCCAGCAGTTACTCAAGGGGACAGGGGTCCTACGAGCAGTACTTC. Protein product: CASSYSRGQGSYEQYF.

The gene calls are TRBV6-2 or TRBV6-3 and TRBJ2-5; the D gene is possibly TRBD1 (6 bases). This CDR3 has 13 amino acids. V was pared by 8 bases and J by 0 bases, with 10 bases between. Germline V gene data show CDR1 as MNHEY and CDR2 as SVGEGT. CDR3 loop: CASGGPYQETQYF. The CDR3 coding sequence is TGTGCCAGCGGGGGCCCGTACCAAGAGACCCAGTACTTC.

The table lists this clonotype with a few counts. The J gene is TRBJ2-2, the V gene TRBV12-3 or TRBV12-4; possible D gene TRBD2, 5 bases. There are 11 residues in the CDR3. V dropped 8 bases and J dropped 7 bases, with 8 bases sitting between them. The CDR3 DNA follows: TGTGCCAGCCGGGGTCTCGGGGAGCTGTTTTTT. Its translation is CASRGLGELFF.

The chain links TRBV10-3 to TRBJ1-3; D remains ambiguous. The CDR3 is 13 residues long. Per the germline V gene, CDR1 is ENHRY and CDR2 is SYGVKD. Trimming cost V 8 bases and J 1 base, with 9 bases left between them. The CDR3 region is CAIGGVSGNTIYF. Written as DNA, the CDR3 is TGTGCCATCGGCGGGGTTTCTGGAAACACCATATATTTT.

This chain's CDR3 is CASRRRGGQETQYF. CDR3 sequence (DNA): TGTGCCAGCAGGAGGCGGGGGGGTCAAGAGACCCAGTACTTC. The chain couples TRBV6-1 to TRBJ2-5; 9 nucleotides agree with TRBD2. V trimming: 6 bases; J trimming: 2 bases; junction bases outside the gene matches: 4. Germline V gene sequence: CDR1 MNHNS, CDR2 SASEGT. The CDR3 sequence is 14 residues long.

This clonotype came up a few times. The chain uses TRBV19 and TRBJ2-7; D is unclear. V lost 1 base to trimming and J lost 2 bases, with 12 bases between them. From germline, CDR1 is LNHDA and CDR2 SQIVND (reference sequence). The CDR3 loop spans 15 amino acids. The CDR3 is CASSIGFTETYEQYF. The CDR3 bases are TGTGCCAGTAGTATAGGGTTTACAGAGACCTACGAGCAGTACTTC.

This clonotype was counted a single time. The chain combines TRBV4-3 with TRBJ2-2; the D gene is possibly TRBD2 (6 bases). The CDR3 is made up of 16 amino acids. Germline V CDR1 and CDR2: LGHNA, YSLEER. V was trimmed by 4 bases and J by 2 bases, leaving 14 bases between them. Written as DNA, the CDR3 is TGCGCCAGCAGCCGATTAGTGGGGGGAAACACCGGGGAGCTGTTTTTT. Translation gives CASSRLVGGNTGELFF.

As concerns this clonotype: A much more abundant neighbour one base away suggests this may be a read error. The rearrangement links TRBV12-3 or TRBV12-4 to TRBJ2-3, with TRBD2 matching over 9 bases. The CDR3 covers 15 residues. CDR3 sequence (DNA): TGTGCCAGCAGCGCGGGGGGGCGACTGACAGATACGCCGTATTTT. Protein sequence: CASSAGGRLTDTPYF.

The chain joins TRBV9 to TRBJ2-3, with 7 positions matching TRBD2. The CDR3 has 13 amino acids. The V gene end was trimmed by 6 bases and the J gene end by 1 base; junction bases not matched to a gene: 2. Germline V gives CDR1 SGDLS, CDR2 YYNGEE. The CDR3 DNA is TGTGCCAGCACCCGGGGGGGCACAGATACGCAGTATTTT. It is translated as CASTRGGTDTQYF.

As DNA, the CDR3 is TGTGCCAGCAGCGGGACCCTTTTCTCGTCCCCCTACGAGCAGTACGTC. It codes for CASSGTLFSSPYEQYV. This chain uses TRBV5-5 with TRBJ2-7, with D possibly called TRBD1 or TRBD2 (5 bases each). Germline-derived CDR1 and CDR2 are SGHKS and YYEKEE (reference sequence). V lost 4 bases and J lost 2, with 19 bases in between. The CDR3 has 16 amino acids.

This clonotype was seen more than once but under ten times. The chain uses TRBV5-1 and TRBJ2-3, with TRBD2 matching over 9 bases. The CDR3 loop spans 16 amino acids. Trimming took 0 bases from V and 5 from J; bases not matched to a gene: 7. The germline V gene encodes CDR1 SGHRS and CDR2 YFSETQ. For the CDR3, the DNA is TGCGCCAGCAGCTTGGCCTTGCGGGGGGGAAGAGATACGCAGTATTTT. Its translation is CASSLALRGGRDTQYF.

A few counts support this clonotype. The rearrangement joins TRBV7-9 to TRBJ1-5, with D uncertain. Between the trimmed V and J ends, which lost 3 bases and 5 bases, there was a span of 8 bases. This CDR3 comprises 13 residues. Germline V gene data show CDR1 as SEHNR and CDR2 as FQNEAQ (reference sequence). For the CDR3, the DNA is TGTGCCAGCAGCTTCCGGGAAGATCAGCCCCAGCATTTT. Amino acids: CASSFREDQPQHF.

The CDR3, as DNA: TGTGCCAGCAGCTCCTCGCCAGGGGGGGCTGGAAACACCATATATTTT. Amino acids: CASSSSPGGAGNTIYF. This rearrangement joins TRBV7-9 to TRBJ1-3; 7 positions agree with TRBD1. The V gene end was trimmed by 4 bases and the J gene end by 2 bases; junction bases not matched to a gene: 8. The CDR3 spans 16 residues. Germline values: CDR1 SEHNR, CDR2 FQNEAQ (reference sequence).